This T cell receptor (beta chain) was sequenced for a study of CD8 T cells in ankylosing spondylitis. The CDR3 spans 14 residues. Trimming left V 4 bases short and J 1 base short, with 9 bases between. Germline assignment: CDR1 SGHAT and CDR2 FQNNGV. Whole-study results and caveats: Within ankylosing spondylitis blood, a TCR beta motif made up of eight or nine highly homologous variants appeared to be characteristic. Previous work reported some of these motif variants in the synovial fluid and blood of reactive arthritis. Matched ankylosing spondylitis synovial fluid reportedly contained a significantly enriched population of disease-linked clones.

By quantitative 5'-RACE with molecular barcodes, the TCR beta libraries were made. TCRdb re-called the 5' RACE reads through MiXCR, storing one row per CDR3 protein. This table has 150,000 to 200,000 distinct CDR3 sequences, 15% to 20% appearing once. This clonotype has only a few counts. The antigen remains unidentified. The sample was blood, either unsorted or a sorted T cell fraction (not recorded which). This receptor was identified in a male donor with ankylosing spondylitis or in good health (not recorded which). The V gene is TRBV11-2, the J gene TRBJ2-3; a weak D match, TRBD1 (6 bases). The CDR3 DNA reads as TGTGCCAGCAGCTCCGGACAGCGCACAGATACGCAGTATTTT. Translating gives CASSSGQRTDTQYF.